These 28 T cell receptor beta chains came from one sample sequenced in a study of blood T cell repertoires in COVID-19. Repertoires were generated with immunoSEQ multiplex PCR, while TCRdb's copy carries only in-frame clones and drops some. The table includes over 120,000 clones, around 73% detected once. The sequenced sample consisted of PBMCs or T cells enriched from blood (not recorded which). Receptors originate from a woman aged 45-60 years who had recovered from COVID-19.

The chain's CDR3 is CASSQLLDKKFF. Written as DNA, the CDR3 is TGCGCCAGCAGCCAACTTTTGGACAAGAAGTTCTTC. The chain uses TRBV4-1 and TRBJ2-1; possibly TRBD1 for D (5 bases). Trimming stripped 2 bases from V and 14 bases from J, with 13 bases between. CDR3 length: 12 amino acids. Germline CDR1 reads MGHRA; CDR2 reads YSYEKL.

The chain links TRBV5-1 to TRBJ2-1, with 10 bases lining up with TRBD1. CDR3 length: 20 amino acids. Germline CDR1 and CDR2: SGHRS and YFSETQ. The V gene end was trimmed by 1 base and the J gene end by 3 bases; junction bases not matched to a gene: 16. The CDR3 is CASSLYHGTGVLVGYNEQFF. In DNA, the CDR3 is TGCGCCAGCAGCTTGTACCACGGGACAGGGGTATTGGTAGGCTACAATGAGCAGTTCTTC.

The chain combines TRBV7-9 with TRBJ1-2; D may be TRBD1 (6 bases). V gave up 5 bases and J gave up 0 bases, with 16 bases separating them. The CDR3 sequence is 16 residues long. From germline, CDR1 is SEHNR and CDR2 FQNEAQ (reference sequence). The DNA of the CDR3 is TGTGCCAGCAGCCCGGACAGCCGAGGGGCTAACTATGGCTACACCTTC. Encoded protein: CASSPDSRGANYGYTF.

The chain couples TRBV10-3 to TRBJ1-3, with 8 bases lining up with TRBD1. J gave up 7 bases and V 8 bases, and 7 bases lay outside the gene matches. Germline lookup yields CDR1 ENHRY and CDR2 SYGVKD. CDR3 length equals 13 residues. The CDR3 spells CAIVRQGANTIYF. CDR3 coding DNA: TGTGCCATCGTGCGGCAGGGGGCGAACACCATATATTTT.

The V and J genes are TRBV24-1 and TRBJ2-6; 7 nucleotides align to TRBD1. Looked up from germline, CDR1 is KGHDR and CDR2 is SFDVKD. With V trimmed by 9 bases and J by 3 bases, 7 bases remained unmatched. The CDR3 extends over 15 amino acids. The CDR3 coding sequence is TGTGCCACCGGCGCAGGGGGATTTGGGGCCAACGTCCTGACTTTC. It codes for CATGAGGFGANVLTF.

The chain is built from TRBV6-1 and TRBJ2-7; D may be TRBD1 (5 bases). The CDR3 runs 14 residues. Looked up from germline, CDR1 is MNHNS and CDR2 is SASEGT. Trimming took 0 bases from V and 4 from J, leaving 10 bases between them. The CDR3 here is CASSEARSGYEQYF. CDR3 coding DNA: TGTGCCAGCAGTGAAGCGCGATCAGGGTACGAGCAGTACTTC.

This clone was observed a few times. V gene TRBV18 combines with J gene TRBJ1-2; D is undetermined. Germline values: CDR1 KGHSH, CDR2 LQKENI. CDR3 length: 14 residues. The V and J ends lost 2 bases and 6 bases respectively, with 13 bases between them. This chain's CDR3 is CASSPGADADGYTF. CDR3 DNA sequence: TGTGCCAGCTCACCAGGAGCCGACGCCGATGGCTACACCTTC.

This sequence joins TRBV3-1 (or the pseudogene TRBV3-2) and TRBJ1-4; possible D gene TRBD1, 6 bases. In germline, CDR1 is LGHDT, CDR2 YNNKEL (reference sequence). The CDR3 totals 16 residues. The ends were cut back, 2 bases at V and 7 bases at J, with 17 bases in the middle. CDR3 amino acids: CASSQMYGGLGEKLFF. The CDR3 nucleotides read TGTGCCAGCAGCCAAATGTACGGGGGGCTAGGTGAAAAACTGTTTTTT.

This chain uses TRBV7-3 with TRBJ2-6, with TRBD2 as a possible D gene (5 bases). Germline V lookup: CDR1 SGHTA, CDR2 FQGTGA. The CDR3 totals 17 residues. With 5 bases removed from V and 0 bases from J, the gap between germline ends came to 14 bases. The CDR3 DNA reads as TGTGCCAGCAGCCCGGCCGGGGAGAGCTCTGGGGCCAACGTCCTGACTTTC. Its protein is CASSPAGESSGANVLTF.

The rearrangement uses TRBV7-9 and TRBJ1-6, with D maybe TRBD1 (6 bases). Trimming removed 3 bases at V and 10 bases at J, with 13 bases between. Germline CDR1 and CDR2: SEHNR and FQNEAQ (reference sequence). The CDR3 is made up of 14 amino acids. The CDR3 reads CASSFTGLDSPLHF. CDR3 in DNA: TGTGCCAGCAGCTTTACAGGGCTGGACTCACCCCTCCACTTT.

This clone was recorded a few times. The chain has TRBV7-9 and TRBJ1-5; TRBD1 is a possible D gene (5 bases). This CDR3 has 14 residues. Per germline, CDR1 SEHNR and CDR2 FQNEAQ (reference sequence). V dropped 5 bases and J dropped 0 bases, with 8 bases sitting between them. The CDR3 protein is CASSPGVSNQPQHF. The CDR3 coding sequence is TGTGCCAGCAGCCCGGGGGTTAGCAATCAGCCCCAGCATTTT.

V is TRBV2 and J is TRBJ2-7; possibly TRBD2 for D (5 bases). Germline loops: CDR1 SNHLY, CDR2 FYNNEI. V was trimmed by 4 bases and J by 6 bases, leaving 7 bases between them. The CDR3 is 11 amino acids. In DNA form, the CDR3 reads TGTGCCAGCAGTGGAGGGCGCGAGCAGTACGTC. It codes for CASSGGREQYV.

The V call is TRBV27, the J call TRBJ1-2, with D possibly matching TRBD1 (6 bases). CDR3 length equals 15 residues. In germline, CDR1 is MNHEY, CDR2 SMNVEV (reference sequence). V was trimmed by 4 bases and J by 0 bases, leaving 12 bases between them. CDR3 bases: TGTGCCAGCAGTTACGGCAGGGGAGCTAACTATGGCTACACCTTC. Translation: CASSYGRGANYGYTF.

The chain recombines TRBV7-2 with TRBJ2-1, with 9 bases aligning to TRBD2. V shed 3 bases, J shed 6 bases, and the junction held 6 bases outside the gene matches. The CDR3 length is 15 residues. Germline V gene sequence: CDR1 SGHTA, CDR2 FQGNSA. CDR3 nucleotide sequence: TGTGCCAGCAGCTTGGGCGGGGGGGCCGCCAATGAGCAGTTCTTC. This gives the protein CASSLGGGAANEQFF.

The chain joins TRBV29-1 to TRBJ2-1, with TRBD2 matching 11 bases. V dropped 7 bases and J dropped 5; count of bases not matched to a gene: 7. Germline V gives CDR1 SQVTM, CDR2 ANQGSEA. The CDR3 loop spans 14 amino acids. In nucleotides, the CDR3 is TGCAGCGATATAGCGGGGGGGGCAGACAATGAGCAGTTCTTC. It is translated as CSDIAGGADNEQFF.

The rearrangement uses TRBV2 and TRBJ2-2, with TRBD2 identical over 13 bases. Germline values: CDR1 SNHLY, CDR2 FYNNEI. The V and J ends lost 6 bases and 0 bases, in that order; junction bases with no gene match: 16. This CDR3 is built from 21 residues. CDR3 in amino acids: CASSGPPGLAGPTANTGELFF. The CDR3 DNA follows: TGTGCCAGCAGCGGTCCCCCGGGACTAGCGGGGCCAACCGCGAACACCGGGGAGCTGTTTTTT.

The chain joins TRBV3-1 (or the pseudogene TRBV3-2) to TRBJ1-2; a weak D match, TRBD1 (5 bases). V shed 1 base and J shed 5 bases, with 20 bases lying between them. The CDR3 totals 17 residues. CDR1 is LGHDT, CDR2 YNNKEL, per germline (reference sequence). The CDR3 sequence is CASSQAAGTPYRYGYTF. The CDR3 DNA reads as TGTGCCAGCAGCCAAGCTGCCGGGACTCCTTACAGGTATGGCTACACCTTC.

V gene TRBV5-5 combines with J gene TRBJ1-1; D is unresolved. This CDR3 is 12 amino acids long. CDR1 is SGHKS and CDR2 is YYEKEE in the germline V gene (reference sequence). The ends were cut back, 9 bases at V and 5 bases at J, with 14 bases in the middle. The CDR3 sequence is CAIQRGRTEAFF. In DNA, the CDR3 is TGTGCCATCCAAAGAGGTCGGACTGAAGCTTTCTTT. The full variable domain, its missing parts supplied by reference TRBV5-5 and TRBJ1-1, is DAGVTQSPTHLIKTRGQQVTLRCSPISGHKSVSWYQQVLGQGPQFIFQYYEKEERGRGNFPDRFSARQFPNYSSELNVNALLLGDSALYLCAIQRGRTEAFFGQGTRLTVV.

V is TRBV19 and J is TRBJ1-2, with D uncertain. CDR1 and CDR2 from the germline V gene are LNHDA and SQIVND (reference sequence). The CDR3 spans 14 residues. V dropped 7 bases and J dropped 3 bases, with 15 bases sitting between them. DNA of the CDR3: TGTGCCAGTACCCTCGGAGGGCGAGACTATGGCTACACCTTC. Protein: CASTLGGRDYGYTF.

V usage is TRBV19 and J usage is TRBJ1-1; the D is unclear. Trimming shortened V by 3 bases and J by 0 bases, and 8 bases separated the two germline ends. CDR3 length: 14 residues. CDR1 is LNHDA and CDR2 is SQIVND in the germline V gene (reference sequence). CDR3 nucleotides: TGTGCCAGTAGTATCCTGACAATGAACACTGAAGCTTTCTTT. Its protein product is CASSILTMNTEAFF.

This clone was counted between two and nine times. The V gene is TRBV2, the J gene TRBJ1-3; TRBD1 is a possible D gene (5 bases). CDR1 is SNHLY, CDR2 FYNNEI, per germline. Trimming left V 6 bases short and J 0 bases short, with 12 bases between. The CDR3 spans 15 residues. CDR3 sequence (DNA): TGTGCCAGCAGCACGACAGCCCGCTCTGGAAACACCATATATTTT. Its translation is CASSTTARSGNTIYF.

The V and J genes are TRBV27 and TRBJ2-7, with 9 positions matching TRBD1. CDR3 length equals 14 residues. The V and J ends lost 8 bases and 5 bases, in that order; junction bases with no gene match: 10. Germline V gene lookup returns CDR1 MNHEY and CDR2 SMNVEV (reference sequence). The CDR3 here is CASGRGQGIDEQYF. The CDR3 nucleotides are TGTGCCAGCGGCCGGGGACAGGGCATCGACGAGCAGTACTTC.

The gene calls are TRBV18 and TRBJ2-1; TRBD2 matches 15 bases. After removal of 4 bases from V and 0 bases from J, the junction contained 7 bases not matched to a gene. Germline V lookup: CDR1 KGHSH, CDR2 LQKENI. The CDR3 is 19 residues long. In nucleotides, the CDR3 is TGTGCCAGCTCACGACGGACTAGCGGGGGGGAAAGCTCCTACAATGAGCAGTTCTTC. As protein: CASSRRTSGGESSYNEQFF. Combining the CDR3 with reference TRBV18 and TRBJ2-1 gives the whole variable domain NAGVMQNPRHLVRRRGQEARLRCSPMKGHSHVYWYRQLPEEGLKFMVYLQKENIIDESGMPKERFSAEFPKEGPSILRIQQVVRGDSAAYFCASSRRTSGGESSYNEQFFGPGTRLTVL.

The rearrangement uses TRBV11-1 and TRBJ1-1, with a weak D call TRBD1 (5 bases). Germline V CDR1 and CDR2: SGHAT, FQDESV (reference sequence). Trimming took 5 bases from V and 0 from J, leaving 10 bases between them. This CDR3 comprises 14 residues. In DNA form, the CDR3 reads TGTGCCAGCAGCCTACAGGTAATGAACACTGAAGCTTTCTTT. Protein: CASSLQVMNTEAFF.

The chain combines TRBV6-5 with TRBJ1-4; 8 bases are a match to TRBD1. Looked up from germline, CDR1 is MNHEY and CDR2 is SVGAGI. This CDR3 comprises 14 residues. With 6 bases clipped from V and 3 bases from J, the junction kept 3 bases outside the gene matches. CDR3 protein: CASRPQGANEKLFF. As DNA, the CDR3 is TGTGCCAGCAGGCCACAGGGGGCTAATGAAAAACTGTTTTTT.

This clone was seen just once. The chain links TRBV11-2 to TRBJ1-1, with D unresolved. The V end lost 1 base, the J end lost 0 bases, and 6 bases lay between the germline ends. The germline CDR1 and CDR2 sequences are SGHAT and FQNNGV. The CDR3 consists of 14 residues. The CDR3, as DNA: TGTGCCAGCAGCTTAGCGACTATGAACACTGAAGCTTTCTTT. Translation gives CASSLATMNTEAFF.

The gene calls are TRBV5-4 and TRBJ2-3; no clear D gene. Trimming left V 0 bases short and J 2 bases short, with 13 bases between. CDR1 is SGHNT and CDR2 is YYREEE in the germline V gene (reference sequence). This CDR3 is 16 amino acids long. The CDR3 sequence: CASSLVKQVLTDTQYF. As DNA, the CDR3 is TGTGCCAGCAGCTTGGTGAAGCAGGTCCTCACAGATACGCAGTATTTT.

The chain joins TRBV18 to TRBJ1-4, with a tentative D call TRBD1 (6 bases). The CDR3 consists of 16 residues. Looked up from germline, CDR1 is KGHSH and CDR2 is LQKENI. V was cut by 5 bases and J by 0 bases, with 13 bases left in between. DNA for the CDR3: TGTGCCAGCTCAACGGGACAACTTGCAACTAATGAAAAACTGTTTTTT. Translated: CASSTGQLATNEKLFF.